This T cell receptor beta chain was documented in a study of T cell repertoires in cytomegalovirus infection. Study-wide background: HLA-B-restricted CMV epitopes that are well studied were used alongside recently identified HLA-C-restricted ones. Matching HLA type, along with CMV infection, was indicated by public TCR beta signatures.

Germline-derived CDR1 and CDR2 are SGHTA and FQGNSA. The CDR3 spans 15 residues. Trimming left V 6 bases short and J 1 base short, with 16 bases between. TCRdb called the reads again in MiXCR, with one record for every CDR3 protein. There are 40,000 to 60,000 distinct CDR3 sequences in the sample; about a fifth occur only once, and 85% to 90% lies in the top ten. A remark on this clonotype: Antigen: not known.

Notes on the study in general: There were carriers of CMV plus the relevant HLA, and cumulative public TCR beta family frequency identified them. HLA-C-restricted CMV-specific TCR beta clonotypes prevailed in the ex vivo response.

The chain uses TRBV7-2 and TRBJ2-7; possible D gene TRBD2, 7 bases. Source: CD8+ T cells from cultured PBMCs, taken from culture after CMV antigen stimulation. The receptor comes from a human donor in good health (CMV status not recorded). Some clones in this sample may be carry-over from other donors' samples. The CDR3 region has the DNA TGTGCCAGCAGTCCCAGGGGCGGGGGATCCTACGAGCAGTACTTC. Translated: CASSPRGGGSYEQYF.